This T cell receptor (beta chain) was sequenced for a study of T cell clonality in common variable immunodeficiency. General study points: Shared TCRbeta clones were fewer between CVID subjects than controls.

Clones were sequenced by immunoSEQ multiplex PCR, and TCRdb holds only the in-frame ones, with some missing. Reported are some 40,000 clones, none seen only once; the ten largest carry 0.68%. V lost 0 bases to trimming and J lost 4 bases; unmatched junction nucleotides: 8. CDR3 length equals 16 residues. CDR1 and CDR2 (germline): SGHRS, YFSETQ. This clone was counted at least ten times. Its cognate antigen is unknown. Read sequence stops 3 residues before the CDR3 end, and the germline J gene provides the missing end. The chain is built from TRBV5-1 and TRBJ2-3; 7 bases line up with TRBD2. Sequenced: peripheral blood mononuclear cells. The sequence came from a person aged 18-70 years in good health. CDR3: CASSLGGGNVADTQYF. Partial CDR3 DNA: TGCGCCAGCAGCTTGGGCGGGGGTAATGTCGCAGATACG. The full variable domain, its missing parts supplied by reference TRBV5-1 and TRBJ2-3, is KAGVTQTPRYLIKTRGQQVTLSCSPISGHRSVSWYQQTPGQGLQFLFEYFSETQRNKGNFPGRFSGRQFSNSRSEMNVSTLELGDSALYLCASSLGGGNVADTQYFGPGTRLTVL.